The 23 T cell receptor beta chains below were found in one sample sequenced in a study of blood T cell repertoires in COVID-19. The repertoire was sequenced with immunoSEQ multiplex PCR; TCRdb's copy has only in-frame clones and lacks some. The sample lists hundreds of thousands of clones, 83% occurring once. The sequenced material came from PBMCs or T cells enriched from blood (not recorded which). Source of these receptors: a woman aged 45-65 years who had been exposed to COVID-19.

This rearrangement joins TRBV29-1 to TRBJ2-1, with D perhaps matching TRBD2 (6 bases). Germline CDR1 SQVTM, CDR2 ANQGSEA. V lost 4 bases to trimming and J lost 8 bases, with 12 bases between them. The CDR3 is made up of 12 amino acids. The CDR3 reads CSVAGGGYEQFF. As DNA, the CDR3 is TGCAGCGTTGCCGGTGGGGGGTATGAGCAGTTCTTC.

The J gene is TRBJ1-1, the V gene TRBV3-1 (or the pseudogene TRBV3-2); 7 bases fit TRBD1. Trimming took 3 bases from V and 5 from J; bases not matched to a gene: 6. The CDR3 runs to 14 residues. The germline V gene has CDR1 LGHDT and CDR2 YNNKEL (reference sequence). CDR3 sequence: CASSQIHRGTEAFF. DNA for the CDR3: TGTGCCAGCAGCCAGATACACAGGGGTACTGAAGCTTTCTTT.

CDR3 DNA sequence: TGTGCCAGTAGTATTGGCGGACACCCCTCCTACGAGCAGTACTTC. This codes for CASSIGGHPSYEQYF. This chain connects TRBV19 to TRBJ2-7, with TRBD1 as a possible D gene (5 bases). Trimming removed 3 bases at V and 0 bases at J, with 12 bases between. Germline CDR1 reads LNHDA; CDR2 reads SQIVND (reference sequence). This CDR3 has 15 amino acids.

The V gene is TRBV7-2, the J gene TRBJ1-2; tentatively, D is TRBD1 (6 bases). V lost 5 bases and J 8 bases, leaving 12 bases between the germline ends. Germline CDR1 reads SGHTA; CDR2 reads FQGNSA. The CDR3 spans 12 residues. The CDR3 bases are TGTGCCAGCAGCCGAAACAGGGACGGCTACACCTTC. It translates to CASSRNRDGYTF. Based on the CDR3 plus reference TRBV7-2 and TRBJ1-2, the full variable domain is GAGVSQSPSNKVTEKGKDVELRCDPISGHTALYWYRQSLGQGLEFLIYFQGNSAPDKSGLPSDRFSAERTGGSVSTLTIQRTQQEDSAVYLCASSRNRDGYTFGSGTRLTVV.

The V gene is TRBV12-3 or TRBV12-4, the J gene TRBJ1-2; D perhaps matches TRBD1 (6 bases). Trimming cost V 3 bases and J 6 bases, with 11 bases left between them. There are 13 residues in the CDR3. CDR3 in DNA: TGTGCCAGCAGTTTCTCAGGGGACAATGGCTACACCTTC. The encoded protein is CASSFSGDNGYTF.

CDR3 loop: CASSYISGVGQPQHF. DNA of the CDR3: TGTGCCAGCAGTTACATTTCAGGGGTTGGACAGCCCCAGCATTTT. V and J are TRBV6-2 or TRBV6-3 and TRBJ1-5, with TRBD1 as a possible D gene (6 bases). CDR3 size: 15 residues. Germline V lookup: CDR1 MNHEY, CDR2 SVGEGT. Deletions cut 2 bases from V and 7 bases from J, with 15 bases between.

The rearrangement uses TRBV7-9 and TRBJ1-1; tentatively, D is TRBD1 (6 bases). The germline V gene encodes CDR1 SEHNR and CDR2 FQNEAQ (reference sequence). This CDR3 spans 17 amino acids. Between the trimmed V and J ends, which lost 1 base and 0 bases, there was a span of 15 bases. As DNA, the CDR3 is TGTGCCAGCAGCTTAGGAGGGACACCCAGGATGAACACTGAAGCTTTCTTT. Its protein is CASSLGGTPRMNTEAFF.

The chain employs TRBV28 and TRBJ1-6, with TRBD1 matching 8 bases. J lost 1 base, V lost 3 bases, and 5 bases had no gene match. The CDR3 has 17 amino acids. Germline loops: CDR1 MDHEN, CDR2 SYDVKM. CDR3 sequence: CASSFRHRGSYNSPLHF. The CDR3 bases are TGTGCCAGCAGTTTCCGCCACAGGGGGTCCTATAATTCACCCCTCCACTTT.

This clone came up once. This chain joins TRBV7-9 and TRBJ1-6, with no clear D. Trimming removed 1 base from V and 7 bases from J, with 8 bases in between. Germline CDR1 and CDR2: SEHNR and FQNEAQ (reference sequence). CDR3 size: 14 residues. CDR3 sequence reads: CASSLETGNSPLHF. CDR3 coding DNA: TGTGCCAGCAGCTTAGAGACCGGGAATTCACCCCTCCACTTT.

V is TRBV2 and J is TRBJ1-5; D possibly corresponds to TRBD1 (6 bases). The V end lost 8 bases, the J end lost 1 base, and 9 bases lay between the germline ends. Per the germline V gene, CDR1 is SNHLY and CDR2 is FYNNEI. The CDR3 is 13 residues long. This CDR3 is CASHRESNQPQHF. CDR3 coding DNA: TGTGCCAGCCACAGGGAGAGCAATCAGCCCCAGCATTTT.

The chain carries TRBV30 and TRBJ1-6, with D tentatively TRBD1 (5 bases). Germline values: CDR1 GTSNPN, CDR2 SVGIG (reference sequence). V lost 3 bases, J lost 6 bases, and 9 bases lay in between. There are 13 residues in the CDR3. The CDR3 reads CAWSPGLNSPLHF. The CDR3 bases are TGTGCCTGGAGCCCGGGACTTAATTCACCCCTCCACTTT.

This chain links TRBV11-2 with TRBJ1-1; D is unclear. The CDR3 contains 15 residues. Trimming pared 4 bases from V and 3 bases from J, leaving 15 bases between. Germline assignment: CDR1 SGHAT and CDR2 FQNNGV. As DNA, the CDR3 is TGTGCCAGCAGCTCAACGACTCTATTGGACACTGAAGCTTTCTTT. Its translation is CASSSTTLLDTEAFF. The full variable domain, rest sourced from reference TRBV11-2 and TRBJ1-1, is EAGVAQSPRYKIIEKRQSVAFWCNPISGHATLYWYQQILGQGPKLLIQFQNNGVVDDSQLPKDRFSAERLKGVDSTLKIQPAKLEDSAVYLCASSSTTLLDTEAFFGQGTRLTVV.

This clone was picked up one time. The chain is built from TRBV5-6 and TRBJ2-7, with TRBD2 as a possible D gene (5 bases). This CDR3 has 15 residues. V was pared by 0 bases and J by 5 bases, with 15 bases between. Looked up from germline, CDR1 is SGHDT and CDR2 is YYEEEE. Here the CDR3 reads CASSLDLVGIDEQYF. The DNA of the CDR3 is TGTGCCAGCAGCTTGGATCTGGTCGGGATCGACGAGCAGTACTTC.

The CDR3: CASSGYRALNQPQHF. The DNA for the CDR3 is TGTGCCAGCAGTGGGTACAGGGCCCTGAATCAGCCCCAGCATTTT. The chain uses TRBV28 and TRBJ1-5; possibly TRBD1 for D (6 bases). Germline V gene lookup returns CDR1 MDHEN and CDR2 SYDVKM. V was trimmed by 5 bases and J by 4 bases, leaving 15 bases between them. The CDR3 runs 15 residues.

The gene calls are TRBV4-3 and TRBJ1-6, with 7 bases fitting TRBD1. CDR1 and CDR2 (germline): LGHNA, YSLEER. The V gene end was trimmed by 0 bases and the J gene end by 11 bases; junction bases not matched to a gene: 7. The CDR3 length is 15 residues. The CDR3 spells CASSQEEQGNAPLHF. DNA for the CDR3: TGCGCCAGCAGCCAAGAGGAACAGGGGAATGCACCCCTCCACTTT.

The chain carries TRBV28 and TRBJ2-3; 7 nucleotides align to TRBD2. CDR3 length: 12 residues. Trimming cost V 5 bases and J 9 bases; bases outside gene matches: 5. The germline gives CDR1 MDHEN, CDR2 SYDVKM. The CDR3 nucleotides read TGTGCCAGCAGTCCCCTGCGGGGGACGCAGTATTTT. Translated: CASSPLRGTQYF.

The CDR3 DNA reads TGCAGCGTTGGGGACAGAGATTCACCCCTCCACTTT. Translating gives CSVGDRDSPLHF. The rearrangement links TRBV29-1 to TRBJ1-6; 7 bases align to TRBD1. The junction had 2 bases not matched to a gene; V was cut back by 4 bases and J by 8 bases. The CDR3 contains 12 residues. Germline V gene lookup returns CDR1 SQVTM and CDR2 ANQGSEA.

The chain employs TRBV5-6 and TRBJ2-3; 9 nucleotides align to TRBD2. This CDR3 comprises 16 residues. After removal of 4 bases from V and 0 bases from J, the junction contained 6 bases not matched to a gene. Germline CDR1 reads SGHDT; CDR2 reads YYEEEE. The CDR3 DNA is TGTGCCAGCAGCCGACGTAGCGGGGGTAGCACAGATACGCAGTATTTT. Protein product: CASSRRSGGSTDTQYF.

The rearrangement joins TRBV4-1 to TRBJ1-4; 7 positions agree with TRBD1. V trimming: 1 base; J trimming: 5 bases; junction bases outside the gene matches: 10. Germline assignment: CDR1 MGHRA and CDR2 YSYEKL. The CDR3 is 17 residues long. The CDR3 nucleotides read TGCGCCAGCAGCCAAGGCTTCTCCGGGACAGAGAATGAAAAACTGTTTTTT. It is translated as CASSQGFSGTENEKLFF.

The V gene is TRBV24-1, the J gene TRBJ2-1; 11 nucleotides agree with TRBD2. This CDR3 spans 15 amino acids. Germline V CDR1 and CDR2: KGHDR, SFDVKD. With V trimmed by 6 bases and J by 6 bases, 6 bases remained unmatched. CDR3 region: CATSWGGTSGNEQFF. CDR3 nucleotide sequence: TGTGCCACCAGTTGGGGCGGGACTAGCGGCAATGAGCAGTTCTTC.

The gene calls are TRBV15 and TRBJ1-1; D gene unclear. This CDR3 has 13 amino acids. Trimming removed 0 bases at V and 11 bases at J, with 13 bases between. The germline V gene encodes CDR1 LNHNV and CDR2 YYDKDF (reference sequence). The CDR3 is CATSRDPQLRAFF. CDR3 in DNA: TGTGCCACCAGCAGAGATCCCCAACTAAGGGCTTTCTTT.

This chain connects TRBV7-2 to TRBJ2-7; TRBD1 is a possible D gene (5 bases). This CDR3 comprises 13 residues. Per germline, CDR1 SGHTA and CDR2 FQGNSA. Trimming stripped 3 bases from V and 4 bases from J, with 10 bases between. This chain's CDR3 is CASSLGHPYEQYF. The CDR3 DNA sequence: TGTGCCAGCAGCTTGGGGCACCCATACGAGCAGTACTTC.

At least ten counts were recorded for this clone. The CDR3: CASSPPGLNTEAFF. CDR3 in DNA: TGTGCCAGCTCACCACCGGGGCTGAACACTGAAGCTTTCTTT. This chain links TRBV18 with TRBJ1-1, with TRBD1 as a possible D gene (5 bases). Trimming took 0 bases from V and 0 from J, leaving 5 bases between them. CDR3 length: 14 amino acids. Germline V gene data show CDR1 as KGHSH and CDR2 as LQKENI.